The clone carrying this T cell receptor beta chain was seen a single time. Its specificity is not known. Other DNA sequences in this sample translate to the same CDR3. Trimming took 1 base from V and 7 from J; bases not matched to a gene: 3. The CDR3 extends over 15 amino acids. Germline lookup yields CDR1 SGHVS and CDR2 FNYEAQ. This specimen belongs to a study of shared clonotypes between healthy human individuals. The study's findings and limits: The study drew on few donors, limiting represented genetic and exposure-history diversity.

In the naive CD8 group, cells lacked CD45RO and were positively selected for CCR7, so terminally differentiated effector memory CD45RA+ cells were left out. Healthy adults negative for HIV, lacking recent acute infections or vaccinations, served as donors. Running of the assay took place at deep level. Clones were sequenced by immunoSEQ multiplex PCR, and TCRdb holds only the in-frame ones, with some missing. The table has about 2 million clones, approximately 94% seen once. The clonotype originates from a man younger than 30 in good health. The sequenced material came from naive CD8+ T cells sorted from blood. The chain couples TRBV7-6 to TRBJ2-1; 11 bases are a match to TRBD2. The CDR3 nucleotides are TGTGCCAGCAGCTTAGGACTAGCGGGGTGGAATGAGCAGTTCTTC. Translated, it gives CASSLGLAGWNEQFF.